The 19 T cell receptor beta chains in this list originate from one sample, sequenced in a study of tumor and adjacent non-tumor tissue in lung cancer. This sample's RNA came from whole unsorted tissue. Distant lung tissue was collected more than 3 cm away from the tumor edge. A modified ARM-PCR protocol with three rounds of nested PCR amplified TCRbeta. TCRdb passed the multiplex PCR reads through MiXCR, listing each CDR3 protein once. Among 60,000 or so distinct CDR3 sequences, roughly two thirds were seen once, and the ten largest hold roughly a third. The sequencing input was distant non-tumor lung tissue. The receptors here all came from a man between 70 and 80 years old with non-small cell lung cancer.

Notes on this clonotype: No conserved phenylalanine or tryptophan is present at the end of the CDR3, so a read error is the likely explanation. It is unclear where the CDR3 begins or ends on the DNA, so no DNA is shown, and the CDR3 is as TCRdb lists it. The chain employs TRBV4-2 and TRBJ2-7. Germline-derived CDR1 and CDR2 are LGHNA and YNFKEQ. The CDR3 spans 13 residues, counting both ends. CDR3 protein: CASSPGVLRERYL.

On this clonotype: An end of the junction differs from the germline gene, which may be a read error. This chain links TRBV29-1 with TRBJ2-3; tentative D call: TRBD1 (5 bases). This CDR3 region has 13 residues. Germline V gene sequence: CDR1 SQVTM, CDR2 ANQGSEA. The CDR3 nucleotides read TGCAGTGTTGAGTCAGGGATCACAGATACGCAGTATTTT. It is translated as CSVESGITDTQYF.

Comment on this clonotype: The junction differs from germline at one of its ends, possibly a read error. The chain recombines TRBV29-1 with TRBJ2-7; 8 bases agree with TRBD1. This CDR3 contains 13 residues. Germline V gene sequence: CDR1 SQVTM, CDR2 ANQGSEA. The CDR3 here is CSVRMAGGYEQYF. CDR3 in DNA: TGCAGCGTTCGCATGGCAGGGGGCTACGAACAGTACTTC.

This clonotype was detected ten times or more. This chain uses TRBV10-2 with TRBJ1-5, with D possibly being TRBD1 (6 bases). The CDR3 loop spans 13 amino acids. Germline assignment: CDR1 WSHSY and CDR2 SAAADI. V lost 4 bases and J lost 6, with 10 bases in between. The CDR3 region has the DNA TGCGCCAGCAGTGGACAGGCAGGTCAGCCCCAGCATTTT. As protein: CASSGQAGQPQHF.

The J gene is TRBJ2-5, the V gene TRBV5-1; D ambiguous. The CDR3 covers 15 residues. V dropped 0 bases and J dropped 8 bases, with 17 bases sitting between them. Germline V lookup: CDR1 SGHRS, CDR2 YFSETQ. The CDR3 protein is CASSLGYGHSETQYF. CDR3 nucleotide sequence: TGCGCCAGCAGCTTGGGGTACGGGCATTCGGAAACCCAGTACTTC.

About this clonotype: A read error may produce the germline difference seen at one junction end. The V and J genes are TRBV30 and TRBJ1-5; a weak D match, TRBD1 (5 bases). This CDR3 has 12 amino acids. Germline V gene lookup returns CDR1 GTSNPN and CDR2 SVGIG (reference sequence). The CDR3 DNA sequence: TGTGTCTGGAGTTTACAGGATCAGTCCCAGCATTTT. As protein: CVWSLQDQSQHF.

Remarks on this clonotype: This clone may be a read error of a much larger clone one base away. The chain joins TRBV24-1 to TRBJ2-3; 9 nucleotides line up with TRBD2. Germline V gives CDR1 KGHDR, CDR2 SFDVKD. The CDR3 spans 15 residues. The DNA of the CDR3 is TGTGCCACCAGTGATCGTAGCGGGAGCACAGATACGGAGTATTTT. Translating gives CATSDRSGSTDTEYF.

Concerning this clonotype: A single base separates this from a much larger clone, so it may be a read error. The CDR3 sequence is CASSREHRTDTQYF. The CDR3 DNA reads as TGCGCCAGCAGCCGAGAGCACAGGACAGATACGCAGTATTTT. V gene TRBV4-1 combines with J gene TRBJ2-3, with D tentatively TRBD1 (5 bases). Trimming left V 4 bases short and J 3 bases short, with 11 bases between. The CDR3 is made up of 14 amino acids. Germline-derived CDR1 and CDR2 are MGHRA and YSYEKL.

This clonotype was detected only once. A read error may account for a junction end that differs from germline. The V and J genes are TRBV6-1 and TRBJ2-2; possibly TRBD1 or TRBD2 for D (5 bases each). Germline V gene lookup returns CDR1 MNHNS and CDR2 SASEGT. This CDR3 is 16 amino acids long. The CDR3 DNA follows: TGTGCCAGCAGTGGTTCACATTGTTCGGACACCGGGGAGCTGTTCTTT. It yields the protein CASSGSHCSDTGELFF.

The V gene is TRBV20-1, the J gene TRBJ2-3; no clear D. CDR1 and CDR2 from the germline V gene are DFQATT and SNEGSKA (reference sequence). Trimming pared 5 bases from V and 3 bases from J, leaving 18 bases between. The CDR3 has 15 residues. CDR3 in DNA: TGCAGTGCTTTAGATGTCAGGACGCGGACAGATACGCAGTATTTT. Protein product: CSALDVRTRTDTQYF.

Concerning this clonotype: One end of the junction fails to match germline, which may point to a read error. The genes are TRBV6-5 and TRBJ1-4; no definite D call. The germline CDR1 and CDR2 sequences are MNHEY and SVGAGI. This CDR3 contains 15 residues. The CDR3 DNA reads as TGTGCCAGCAATTGGGCCTGTGCAACTAATGAGAAACTGTTTTTT. Its translation is CASNWACATNEKLFF.

On this clonotype itself: The junction differs from germline at one of its ends, possibly a read error. J is TRBJ1-3 and V is TRBV28; no clear D gene. Germline CDR1 is MDHEN and CDR2 is SYDVKM. The CDR3 has 17 residues. Here the CDR3 reads CASGLSVGVLSGNTIYF. The CDR3 DNA is TGTGCCAGCGGTTTATCTGTCGGGGTCCTCTCTGGAAACACCATATATTTT.

On this clonotype: A much larger clone differs from this one at a single base, so this may be a read error. The V gene is TRBV29-1, the J gene TRBJ1-2; D unresolved. Germline CDR1 reads SQVTM; CDR2 reads ANQGSEA. This CDR3 has 14 residues. This chain's CDR3 is CSATRGGANYGHTF. CDR3 in DNA: TGCAGCGCCACCCGCGGCGGAGCTAACTATGGCCACACCTTC.

This rearrangement joins TRBV28 to TRBJ2-7; the D gene is possibly TRBD1 (6 bases). Germline V lookup: CDR1 MDHEN, CDR2 SYDVKM. The V end was cut by 1 base, the J end by 12 bases, with 19 bases between. This CDR3 region has 14 residues. The CDR3, as DNA: TGTGCCAGCAGTTTATCCGCATACTGGGGGCAGGGGTACTTC. Translating gives CASSLSAYWGQGYF.

With regard to this clonotype: One end of the junction does not line up with germline, which may come from a read error. The chain employs TRBV6-5 and TRBJ1-2, with D tentatively TRBD1 (5 bases). Germline V gene sequence: CDR1 MNHEY, CDR2 SVGAGI. The CDR3 has 15 residues. The chain's CDR3 is CASSSRGGRHYGYTF. CDR3 bases: TGTGCCAGCAGCTCCCGGGGCGGACGCCACTACGGCTACACCTTC.

This clonotype was seen repeatedly, ten times or more. The J gene is TRBJ2-1, the V gene TRBV4-1; D is unresolved. The CDR3 consists of 15 residues. Germline loops: CDR1 MGHRA, CDR2 YSYEKL. Between the trimmed V and J ends, which lost 0 bases and 6 bases, there was a span of 12 bases. The CDR3 DNA is TGCGCCAGCAGCCAAGAGGTCAAAACCTTCAATGAGCAGTTCTTC. It encodes CASSQEVKTFNEQFF.

This clonotype occurred many times. The chain carries TRBV20-1 and TRBJ1-5; 7 bases agree with TRBD1. Trimming took 6 bases from V and 5 from J; bases not matched to a gene: 10. CDR1 and CDR2 from the germline V gene are DFQATT and SNEGSKA (reference sequence). The CDR3 contains 14 residues. CDR3 loop: CSAIKGARDQPQHF. CDR3 in DNA: TGCAGTGCGATTAAGGGGGCGCGGGATCAGCCCCAGCATTTT.

On this clonotype itself: The junction does not match germline at one end; this may be a read error. The chain employs TRBV4-2 and TRBJ2-7, with TRBD2 identical over 7 bases. The germline CDR1 and CDR2 sequences are LGHNA and YNFKEQ. The CDR3 totals 15 residues. CDR3 sequence: CDSSRVSSGPYELYF. The DNA of the CDR3 is TGTGACAGCAGCCGAGTGTCTAGCGGACCCTACGAGCTGTACTTC.

This chain joins TRBV6-6 and TRBJ2-7; the D gene is possibly TRBD2 (5 bases). V lost 6 bases and J 4 bases, leaving 28 bases between the germline ends. There are 18 residues in the CDR3. Germline CDR1 MNHNY, CDR2 SVGAGI (reference sequence). CDR3 amino acids: CASSLRGGGSRFGYEQYF. The CDR3 nucleotides are TGTGCCAGCAGCCTCCGGGGTGGTGGCAGTCGGTTTGGGTACGAGCAGTACTTC.